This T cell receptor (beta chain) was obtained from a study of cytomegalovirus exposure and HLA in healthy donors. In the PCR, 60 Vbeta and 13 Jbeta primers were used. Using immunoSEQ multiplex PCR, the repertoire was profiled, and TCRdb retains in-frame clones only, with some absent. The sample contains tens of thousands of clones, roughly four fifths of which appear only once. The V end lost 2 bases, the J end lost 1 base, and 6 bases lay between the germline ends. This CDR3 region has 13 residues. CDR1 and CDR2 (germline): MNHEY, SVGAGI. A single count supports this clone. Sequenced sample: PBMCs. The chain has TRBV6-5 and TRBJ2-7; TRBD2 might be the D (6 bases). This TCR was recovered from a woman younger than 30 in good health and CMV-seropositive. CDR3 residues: CASSYGTSYEQYF. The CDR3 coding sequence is TGTGCCAGCAGTTACGGGACTTCCTACGAGCAGTACTTC.